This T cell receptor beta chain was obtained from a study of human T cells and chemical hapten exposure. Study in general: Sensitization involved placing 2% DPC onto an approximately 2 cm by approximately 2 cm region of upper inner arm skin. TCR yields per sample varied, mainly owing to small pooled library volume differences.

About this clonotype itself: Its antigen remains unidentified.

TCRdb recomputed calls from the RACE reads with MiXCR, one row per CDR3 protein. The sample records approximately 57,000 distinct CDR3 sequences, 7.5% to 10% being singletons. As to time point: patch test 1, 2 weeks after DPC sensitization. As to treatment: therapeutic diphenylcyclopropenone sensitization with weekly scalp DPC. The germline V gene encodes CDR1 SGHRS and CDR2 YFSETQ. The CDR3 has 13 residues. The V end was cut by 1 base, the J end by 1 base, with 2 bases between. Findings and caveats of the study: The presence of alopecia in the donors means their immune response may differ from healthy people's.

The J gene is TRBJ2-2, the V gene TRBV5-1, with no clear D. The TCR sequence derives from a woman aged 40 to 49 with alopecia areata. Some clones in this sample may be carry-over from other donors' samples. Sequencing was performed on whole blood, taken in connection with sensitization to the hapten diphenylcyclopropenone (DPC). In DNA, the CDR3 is TGCGCCAGCAGCTTGCAGAACACCGGGGAGCTGTTTTTT. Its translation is CASSLQNTGELFF.